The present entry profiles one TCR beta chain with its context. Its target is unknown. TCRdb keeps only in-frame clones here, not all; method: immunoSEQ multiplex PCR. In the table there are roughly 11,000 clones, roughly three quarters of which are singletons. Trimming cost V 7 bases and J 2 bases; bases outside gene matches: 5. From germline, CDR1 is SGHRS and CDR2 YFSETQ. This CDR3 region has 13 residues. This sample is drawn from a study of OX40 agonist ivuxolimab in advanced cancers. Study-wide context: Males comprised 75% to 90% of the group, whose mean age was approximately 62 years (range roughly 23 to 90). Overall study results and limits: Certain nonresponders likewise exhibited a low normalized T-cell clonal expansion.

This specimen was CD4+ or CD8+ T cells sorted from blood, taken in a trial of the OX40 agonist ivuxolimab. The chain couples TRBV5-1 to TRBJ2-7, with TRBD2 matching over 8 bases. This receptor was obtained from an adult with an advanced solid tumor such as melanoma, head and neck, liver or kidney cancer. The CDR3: CASAAGGTYEQYF. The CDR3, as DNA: TGCGCCAGCGCGGCGGGGGGCACCTACGAGCAGTACTTC. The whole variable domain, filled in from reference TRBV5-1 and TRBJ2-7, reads KAGVTQTPRYLIKTRGQQVTLSCSPISGHRSVSWYQQTPGQGLQFLFEYFSETQRNKGNFPGRFSGRQFSNSRSEMNVSTLELGDSALYLCASAAGGTYEQYFGPGTRLTVT.